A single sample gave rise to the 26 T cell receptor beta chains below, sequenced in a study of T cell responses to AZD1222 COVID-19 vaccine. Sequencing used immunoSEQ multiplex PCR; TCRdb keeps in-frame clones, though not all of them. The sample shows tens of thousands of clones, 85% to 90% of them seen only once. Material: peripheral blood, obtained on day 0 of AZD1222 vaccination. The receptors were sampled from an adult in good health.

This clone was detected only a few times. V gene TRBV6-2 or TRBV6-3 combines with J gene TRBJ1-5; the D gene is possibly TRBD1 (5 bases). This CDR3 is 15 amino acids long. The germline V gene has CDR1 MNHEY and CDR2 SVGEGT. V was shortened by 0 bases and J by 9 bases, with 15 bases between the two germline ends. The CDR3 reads CASSYSSGVLGPQHF. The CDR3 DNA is TGTGCCAGCAGTTACTCGTCGGGGGTCCTTGGGCCCCAGCATTTT.

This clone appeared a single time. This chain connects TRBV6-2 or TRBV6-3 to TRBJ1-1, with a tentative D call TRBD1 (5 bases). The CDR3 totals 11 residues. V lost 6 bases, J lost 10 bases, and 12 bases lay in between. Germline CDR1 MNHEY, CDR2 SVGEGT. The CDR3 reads CASSNGGGAFF. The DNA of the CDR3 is TGTGCCAGCAGCAACGGGGGGGGAGCTTTCTTT.

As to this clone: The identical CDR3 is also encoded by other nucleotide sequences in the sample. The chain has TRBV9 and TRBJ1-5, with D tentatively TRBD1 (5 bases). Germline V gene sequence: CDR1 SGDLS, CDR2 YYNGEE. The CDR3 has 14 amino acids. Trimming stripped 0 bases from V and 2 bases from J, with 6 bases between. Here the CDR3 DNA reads TGTGCCAGCAGCGTAGGGGGGGGCAATCAGCCCCAGCATTTT. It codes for CASSVGGGNQPQHF.

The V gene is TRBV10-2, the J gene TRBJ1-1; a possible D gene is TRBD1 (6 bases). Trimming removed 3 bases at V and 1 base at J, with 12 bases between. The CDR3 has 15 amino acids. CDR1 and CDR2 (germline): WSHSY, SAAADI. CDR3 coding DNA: TGCGCCAGCAGTGATTGGATAGGGGGGAACACTGAAGCTTTCTTT. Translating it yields CASSDWIGGNTEAFF.

Written as DNA, the CDR3 is TGTGCCAGCAGCTATAGACAGGGAGCAGCTGAAGCTTTCTTT. This translates into CASSYRQGAAEAFF. The J gene is TRBJ1-1, the V gene TRBV7-9, with 7 bases matching TRBD1. Germline V gene lookup returns CDR1 SEHNR and CDR2 FQNEAQ (reference sequence). The CDR3 is 14 residues long. Trimming cost V 4 bases and J 6 bases; bases outside gene matches: 8.

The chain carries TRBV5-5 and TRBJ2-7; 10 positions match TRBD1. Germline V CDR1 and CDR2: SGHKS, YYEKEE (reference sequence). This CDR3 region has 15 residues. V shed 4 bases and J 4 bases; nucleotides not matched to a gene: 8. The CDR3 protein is CASSPSRTGGYEQYF. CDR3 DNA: TGTGCCAGCAGCCCAAGTCGGACAGGGGGGTACGAGCAGTACTTC.

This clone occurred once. CDR3 sequence: CASSVLPGVHPYEQYF. The CDR3 DNA follows: TGTGCCAGTAGTGTCCTACCGGGAGTCCACCCCTACGAGCAGTACTTC. The chain joins TRBV19 to TRBJ2-7, with D possibly matching TRBD2 (6 bases). The CDR3 loop spans 16 amino acids. Per germline, CDR1 LNHDA and CDR2 SQIVND (reference sequence). V lost 5 bases and J 2 bases, leaving 19 bases between the germline ends.

CDR3 bases: TGTGCCAGCAGCTTGAATGGCTACACCTTC. Its protein product is CASSLNGYTF. This rearrangement joins TRBV5-4 to TRBJ1-2, with D unclear. CDR3 length: 10 residues. Germline values: CDR1 SGHNT, CDR2 YYREEE (reference sequence). Between the trimmed V and J ends, which lost 1 base and 6 bases, there was a span of 1 base.

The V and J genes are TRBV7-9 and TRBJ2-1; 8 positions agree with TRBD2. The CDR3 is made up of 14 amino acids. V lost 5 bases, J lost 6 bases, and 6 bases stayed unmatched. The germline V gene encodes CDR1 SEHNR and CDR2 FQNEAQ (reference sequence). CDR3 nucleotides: TGTGCCAGCAGCGGCTCCGGGACTAGCAATGAGCAGTTCTTC. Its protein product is CASSGSGTSNEQFF.

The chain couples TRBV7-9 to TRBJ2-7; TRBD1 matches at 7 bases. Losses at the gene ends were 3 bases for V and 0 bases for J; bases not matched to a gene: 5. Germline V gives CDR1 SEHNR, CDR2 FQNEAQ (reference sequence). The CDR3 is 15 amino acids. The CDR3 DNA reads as TGTGCCAGCAGCTTGACCGGGACAGTCTCCTACGAGCAGTACTTC. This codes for CASSLTGTVSYEQYF.

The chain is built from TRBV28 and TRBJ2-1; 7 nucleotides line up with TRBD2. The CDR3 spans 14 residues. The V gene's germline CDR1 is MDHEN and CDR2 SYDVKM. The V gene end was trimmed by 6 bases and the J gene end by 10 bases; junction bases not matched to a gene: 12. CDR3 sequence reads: CASSLLRGVIEQFF. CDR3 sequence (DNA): TGTGCCAGCAGCCTTCTACGGGGGGTCATAGAGCAGTTCTTC.

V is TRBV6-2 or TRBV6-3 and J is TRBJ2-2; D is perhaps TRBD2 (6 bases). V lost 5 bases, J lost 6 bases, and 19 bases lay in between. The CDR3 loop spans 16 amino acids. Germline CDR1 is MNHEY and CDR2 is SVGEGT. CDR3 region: CASSDARGRWAGELFF. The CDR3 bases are TGTGCCAGCAGTGATGCTCGAGGGAGGTGGGCCGGGGAGCTGTTTTTT.

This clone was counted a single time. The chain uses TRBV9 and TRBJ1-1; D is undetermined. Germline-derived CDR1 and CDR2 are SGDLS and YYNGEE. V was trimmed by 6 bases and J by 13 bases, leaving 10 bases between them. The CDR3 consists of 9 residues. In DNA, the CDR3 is TGTGCCAGCACTCCGGAGGATTTCTTT. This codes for CASTPEDFF.

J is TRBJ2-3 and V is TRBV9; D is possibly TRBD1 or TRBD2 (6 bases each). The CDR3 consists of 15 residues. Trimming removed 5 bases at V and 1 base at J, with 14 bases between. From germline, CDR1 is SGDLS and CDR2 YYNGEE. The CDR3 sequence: CASRKGGTRTDTQYF. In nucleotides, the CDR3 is TGTGCCAGCAGGAAGGGGGGAACCCGCACAGATACGCAGTATTTT.

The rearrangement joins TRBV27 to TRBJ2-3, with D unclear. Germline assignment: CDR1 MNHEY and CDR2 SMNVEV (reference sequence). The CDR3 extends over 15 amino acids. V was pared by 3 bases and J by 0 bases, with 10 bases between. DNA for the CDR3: TGTGCCAGCAGTTTGGGCACCTCTAGCACAGATACGCAGTATTTT. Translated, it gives CASSLGTSSTDTQYF.

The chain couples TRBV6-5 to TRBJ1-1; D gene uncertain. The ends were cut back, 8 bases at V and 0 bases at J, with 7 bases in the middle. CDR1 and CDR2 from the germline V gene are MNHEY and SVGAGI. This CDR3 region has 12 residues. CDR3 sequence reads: CASSRVNTEAFF. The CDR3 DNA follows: TGTGCCAGCTCCCGTGTGAACACTGAAGCTTTCTTT.

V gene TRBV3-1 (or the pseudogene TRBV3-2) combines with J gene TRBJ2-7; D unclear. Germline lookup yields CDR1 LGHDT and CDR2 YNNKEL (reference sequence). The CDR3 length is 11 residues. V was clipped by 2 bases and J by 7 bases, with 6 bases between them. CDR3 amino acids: CASSQKGEQYF. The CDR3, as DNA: TGTGCCAGCAGCCAAAAAGGAGAGCAGTACTTC.

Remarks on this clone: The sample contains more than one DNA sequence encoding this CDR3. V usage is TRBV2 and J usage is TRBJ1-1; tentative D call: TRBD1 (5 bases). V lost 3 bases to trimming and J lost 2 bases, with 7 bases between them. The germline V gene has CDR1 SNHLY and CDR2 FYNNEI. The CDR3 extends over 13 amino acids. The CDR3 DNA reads TGTGCCAGCAGTGAGGGGGTTAACACTGAAGCTTTCTTT. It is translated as CASSEGVNTEAFF. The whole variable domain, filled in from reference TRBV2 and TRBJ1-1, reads EPEVTQTPSHQVTQMGQEVILRCVPISNHLYFYWYRQILGQKVEFLVSFYNNEISEKSEIFDDQFSVERPDGSNFTLKIRSTKLEDSAMYFCASSEGVNTEAFFGQGTRLTVV.

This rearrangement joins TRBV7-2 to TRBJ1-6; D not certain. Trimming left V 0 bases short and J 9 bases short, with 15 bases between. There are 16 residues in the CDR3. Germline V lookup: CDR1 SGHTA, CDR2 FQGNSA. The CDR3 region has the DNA TGTGCCAGCAGCTTAGCGTTTATGGGAATAGGTTCACCCCTCCACTTT. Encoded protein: CASSLAFMGIGSPLHF.

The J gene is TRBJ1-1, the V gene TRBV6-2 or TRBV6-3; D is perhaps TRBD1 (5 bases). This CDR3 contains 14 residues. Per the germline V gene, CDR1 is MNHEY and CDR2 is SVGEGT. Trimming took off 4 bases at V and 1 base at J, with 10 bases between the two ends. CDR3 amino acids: CASSSSTGNTEAFF. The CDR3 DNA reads TGTGCCAGCAGTTCGTCTACAGGGAACACTGAAGCTTTCTTT.

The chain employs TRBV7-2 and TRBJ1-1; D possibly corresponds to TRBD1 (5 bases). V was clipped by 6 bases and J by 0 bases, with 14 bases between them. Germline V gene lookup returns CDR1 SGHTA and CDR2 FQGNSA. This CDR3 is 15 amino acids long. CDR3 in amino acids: CASRKAQVMNTEAFF. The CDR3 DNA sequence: TGTGCCAGCAGAAAGGCACAGGTCATGAACACTGAAGCTTTCTTT.

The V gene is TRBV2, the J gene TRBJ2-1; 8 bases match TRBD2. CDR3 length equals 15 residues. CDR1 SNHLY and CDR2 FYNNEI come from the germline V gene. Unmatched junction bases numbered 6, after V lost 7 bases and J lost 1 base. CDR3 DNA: TGTGCCAGCAAGGGAAGCGGGGGTTCCTACAATGAGCAGTTCTTC. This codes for CASKGSGGSYNEQFF. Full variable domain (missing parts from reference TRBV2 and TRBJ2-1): EPEVTQTPSHQVTQMGQEVILRCVPISNHLYFYWYRQILGQKVEFLVSFYNNEISEKSEIFDDQFSVERPDGSNFTLKIRSTKLEDSAMYFCASKGSGGSYNEQFFGPGTRLTVL.

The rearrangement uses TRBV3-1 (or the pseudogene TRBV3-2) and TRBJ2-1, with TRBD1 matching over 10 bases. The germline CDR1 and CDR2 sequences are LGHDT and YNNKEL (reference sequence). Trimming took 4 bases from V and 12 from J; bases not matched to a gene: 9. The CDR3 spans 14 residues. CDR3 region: CASSPADRGQGQFF. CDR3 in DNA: TGTGCCAGCAGCCCAGCCGACAGGGGGCAAGGGCAGTTCTTC.

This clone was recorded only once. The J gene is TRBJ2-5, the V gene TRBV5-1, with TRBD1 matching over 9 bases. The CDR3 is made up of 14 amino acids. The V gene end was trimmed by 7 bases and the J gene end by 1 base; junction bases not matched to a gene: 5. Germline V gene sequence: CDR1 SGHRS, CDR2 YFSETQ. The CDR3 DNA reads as TGCGCCAGCGGGACAGGGTCCTCCCAAGAGACCCAGTACTTC. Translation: CASGTGSSQETQYF.

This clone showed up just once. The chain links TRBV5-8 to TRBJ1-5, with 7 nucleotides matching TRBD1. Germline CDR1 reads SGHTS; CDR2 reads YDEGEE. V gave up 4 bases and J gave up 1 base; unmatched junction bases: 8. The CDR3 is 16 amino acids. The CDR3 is CASSPNRGLSNQPQHF. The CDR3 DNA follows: TGTGCCAGCAGCCCAAACAGGGGTTTGAGCAATCAGCCCCAGCATTTT.

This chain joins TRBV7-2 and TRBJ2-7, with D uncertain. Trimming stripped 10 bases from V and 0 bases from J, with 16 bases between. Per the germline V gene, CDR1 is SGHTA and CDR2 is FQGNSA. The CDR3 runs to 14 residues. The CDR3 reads CATSPNSFSYEQYF. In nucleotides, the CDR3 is TGTGCCACCTCGCCTAATAGTTTCTCCTACGAGCAGTACTTC.